This T cell receptor (beta chain) comes out of a study of CD8+ T cells in alopecia areata. Study-wide background: Tofacitinib dosing lasted 6 to 18 months, which was then followed by 6 months off drug. General study points: Sharing of TCR sequences between patients (possibly for HLA-related reasons) was less clear than in mice.

About this clone itself: The target antigen is unknown.

RNA extraction was followed by reverse transcription into cDNA, which acted as the sequencing template. Using immunoSEQ multiplex PCR, the repertoire was profiled, and TCRdb retains in-frame clones only, with some absent. The sample has some 130,000 clones, more than 40% seen once; the top ten hold over 15%. Trimming pared 0 bases from V and 5 bases from J, leaving 14 bases between. The length of the CDR3 is 14 residues. Germline-derived CDR1 and CDR2 are GTSNPN and SVGIG (reference sequence). The chain carries TRBV30 and TRBJ2-7; D remains unclear. The TCR originated in a human donor with alopecia areata. The starting material was CD8+ T cells sorted from blood, obtained at week 0. The CDR3 protein is CAWSVGRPRNEQYF. CDR3 sequence (DNA): TGTGCCTGGAGTGTTGGCAGGCCAAGGAACGAGCAGTACTTC.